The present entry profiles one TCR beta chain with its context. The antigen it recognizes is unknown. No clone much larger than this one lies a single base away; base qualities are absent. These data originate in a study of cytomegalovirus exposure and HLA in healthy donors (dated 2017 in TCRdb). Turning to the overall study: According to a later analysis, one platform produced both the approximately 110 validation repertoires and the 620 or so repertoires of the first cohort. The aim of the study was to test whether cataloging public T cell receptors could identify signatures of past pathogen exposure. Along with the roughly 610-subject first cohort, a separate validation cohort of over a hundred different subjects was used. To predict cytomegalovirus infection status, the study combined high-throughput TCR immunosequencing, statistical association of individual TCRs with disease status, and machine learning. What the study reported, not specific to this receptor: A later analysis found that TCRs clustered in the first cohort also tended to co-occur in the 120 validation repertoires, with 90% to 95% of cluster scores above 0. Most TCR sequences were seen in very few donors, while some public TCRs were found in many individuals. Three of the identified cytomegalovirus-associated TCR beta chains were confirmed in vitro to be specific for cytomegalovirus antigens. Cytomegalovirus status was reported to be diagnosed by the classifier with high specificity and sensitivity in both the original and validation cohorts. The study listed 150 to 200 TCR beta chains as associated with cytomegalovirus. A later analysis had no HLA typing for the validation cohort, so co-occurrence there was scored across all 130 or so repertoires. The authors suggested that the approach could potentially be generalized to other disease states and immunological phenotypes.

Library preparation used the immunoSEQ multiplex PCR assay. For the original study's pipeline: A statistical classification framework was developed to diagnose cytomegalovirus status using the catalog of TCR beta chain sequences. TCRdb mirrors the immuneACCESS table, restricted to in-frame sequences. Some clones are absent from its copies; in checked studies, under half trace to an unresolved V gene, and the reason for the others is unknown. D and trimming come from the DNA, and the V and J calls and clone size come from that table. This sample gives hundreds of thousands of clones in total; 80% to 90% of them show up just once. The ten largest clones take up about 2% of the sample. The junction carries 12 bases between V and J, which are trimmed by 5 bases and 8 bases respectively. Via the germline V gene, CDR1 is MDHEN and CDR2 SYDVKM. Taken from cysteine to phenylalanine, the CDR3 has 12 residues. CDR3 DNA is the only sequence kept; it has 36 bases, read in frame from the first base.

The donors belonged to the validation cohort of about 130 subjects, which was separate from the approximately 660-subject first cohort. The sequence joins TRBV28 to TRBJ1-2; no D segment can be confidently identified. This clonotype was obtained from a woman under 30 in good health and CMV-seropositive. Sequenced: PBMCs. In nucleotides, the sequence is TGTGCCAGCAGTCTTAGTCTGAGCGGCTACACCTTC. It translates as CASSLSLSGYTF.